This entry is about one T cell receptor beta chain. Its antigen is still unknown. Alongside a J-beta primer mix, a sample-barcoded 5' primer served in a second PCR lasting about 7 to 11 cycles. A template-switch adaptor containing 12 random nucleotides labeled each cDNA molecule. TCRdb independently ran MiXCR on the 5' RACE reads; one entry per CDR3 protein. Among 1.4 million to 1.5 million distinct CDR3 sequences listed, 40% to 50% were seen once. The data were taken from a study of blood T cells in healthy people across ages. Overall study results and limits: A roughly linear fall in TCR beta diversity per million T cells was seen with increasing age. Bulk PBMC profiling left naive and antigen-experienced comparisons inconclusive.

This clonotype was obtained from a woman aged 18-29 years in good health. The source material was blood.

As DNA, the CDR3 is TGCGCCAGCAGCCCCATCCCAGCGGGGCAAGAGACCCAGTACTTC. Translation: CASSPIPAGQETQYF. The rearrangement uses TRBV4-1 and TRBJ2-5; 7 nucleotides align to TRBD2. V trimming: 4 bases; J trimming: 2 bases; junction bases outside the gene matches: 7. Per germline, CDR1 MGHRA and CDR2 YSYEKL. This CDR3 has 15 residues.